The 7 T cell receptor beta chains in this list originate from one sample, sequenced in a study of blood T cell repertoires in COVID-19. The method was immunoSEQ multiplex PCR; TCRdb's version includes in-frame clones alone and lacks a portion of them. The sample consists of fewer than 80,000 clones, roughly 85% of them appearing once. Sequencing was carried out using peripheral blood. Receptors were obtained from a woman over 75 with acute or convalescent COVID-19.

The J gene is TRBJ2-2, the V gene TRBV3-1 (or the pseudogene TRBV3-2), with D perhaps matching TRBD2 (6 bases). The length of the CDR3 is 16 residues. Deletions cut 1 base from V and 2 bases from J, with 11 bases between. CDR1 and CDR2 from the germline V gene are LGHDT and YNNKEL (reference sequence). In DNA form, the CDR3 reads TGTGCCAGCAGCCAAGTTGGGGGACTTAACACCGGGGAGCTGTTTTTT. Amino acids: CASSQVGGLNTGELFF.

The rearrangement joins TRBV3-1 (or the pseudogene TRBV3-2) to TRBJ2-5; the match to TRBD2 covers 10 bases. Per the germline V gene, CDR1 is LGHDT and CDR2 is YNNKEL (reference sequence). V shed 5 bases, J shed 5 bases, and the junction held 8 bases outside the gene matches. There are 15 residues in the CDR3. Here the CDR3 reads CASSLTGTSDETQYF. In nucleotides, the CDR3 is TGTGCCAGCAGCTTAACCGGGACTAGCGACGAGACCCAGTACTTC.

The CDR3 DNA reads as TGTGCCAGCAGCTTAACTGCAGGGGTGGAAGCTTTCTTT. This encodes CASSLTAGVEAFF. V and J are TRBV7-3 and TRBJ1-1, with D possibly TRBD1 on 6 matching bases. In germline, CDR1 is SGHTA, CDR2 FQGTGA. The CDR3 has 13 residues. Trimming took 0 bases from V and 8 from J, leaving 10 bases between them.

This clone was seen a few times. In nucleotides, the CDR3 is TGTGCCAGCAGCCAGGGGAGCTCCTATAATTCACCCCTCCACTTT. It codes for CASSQGSSYNSPLHF. This sequence joins TRBV3-1 (or the pseudogene TRBV3-2) and TRBJ1-6; D is ambiguous. Germline CDR1 and CDR2: LGHDT and YNNKEL (reference sequence). This CDR3 has 15 residues. The V end lost 3 bases, the J end lost 0 bases, and 6 bases lay between the germline ends.

The chain couples TRBV10-1 to TRBJ1-1; weak D call: TRBD1 (6 bases). V was shortened by 6 bases and J by 1 base, with 15 bases between the two germline ends. CDR1 and CDR2 from the germline V gene are WNHNN and SYGVQD (reference sequence). This CDR3 spans 15 amino acids. The CDR3 loop reads CASSRTGQQNTEAFF. Here the CDR3 DNA reads TGCGCCAGCAGCCGAACCGGACAGCAGAACACTGAAGCTTTCTTT.

This clone is labeled medium-sized. The gene calls are TRBV11-2 and TRBJ2-1, with TRBD2 identical over 7 bases. Losses at the gene ends were 1 base for V and 8 bases for J; bases not matched to a gene: 11. The CDR3 totals 16 residues. Germline loops: CDR1 SGHAT, CDR2 FQNNGV. CDR3 protein: CASSLVVGPGGHEQFF. In DNA, the CDR3 is TGTGCCAGCAGCTTAGTAGTAGGACCGGGGGGTCATGAGCAGTTCTTC.

The chain uses TRBV6-5 and TRBJ2-7; D possibly corresponds to TRBD2 (5 bases). The CDR3 length is 14 residues. The V and J ends lost 2 bases and 2 bases respectively, with 10 bases between them. Germline V gene data show CDR1 as MNHEY and CDR2 as SVGAGI. CDR3 bases: TGTGCCAGCAGTTACCGCGGGCCCACCTACGAGCAGTACTTC. The encoded protein is CASSYRGPTYEQYF.